The rows below give T cell receptor beta chains drawn from one sample of a study of shared clonotypes between healthy human individuals. The repertoire was sequenced with immunoSEQ multiplex PCR; TCRdb's copy has only in-frame clones and lacks some. The repertoire holds under 700,000 clones, with 85% to 95% as singletons. Sequencing input: naive CD8+ T cells sorted from blood. These receptors all stem from a woman in her thirties in good health. CDR3s include the opening cysteine and the closing phenylalanine or tryptophan. The order of the fields is V gene, J gene, CDR3 protein.

TRBV6-5	TRBJ1-2	CASSYSEGRGYTF
TRBV28	TRBJ2-2	CASNRRVTDTGELFF
TRBV11-3	-	CASSSAPPGGFHEQYF
TRBV25-1	TRBJ2-2	CASSGGQFPTGELFF
TRBV27	TRBJ2-2	CASSLGGVGELFF
TRBV5-1	TRBJ1-2	CASSWNSSPNYGYTF
TRBV6-4	TRBJ1-5	CASGVKGNSNQPQHF
TRBV28	TRBJ2-7	CASSFGQGIHEQYF
TRBV6-1	TRBJ1-5	CASSDFGDGTNQPQHF
TRBV7-9	TRBJ2-7	CASSHRQGSPYEQYF
TRBV15	TRBJ2-6	CATSSGANVLTF
TRBV6-1	TRBJ2-7	CASSDWTRGHEQYF
TRBV6-5	TRBJ2-7	CASSYQTSGEQYF
TRBV5-6	TRBJ2-1	CASSLGLEQFF
TRBV2	TRBJ2-7	CASTGPGENYEQYF
TRBV6-1	TRBJ1-5	CASSEGGYSNQPQHF
TRBV5-8	TRBJ2-6	CASSFGSSGANVLTF
TRBV9	TRBJ2-2	CASSVGQGNTGELFF
TRBV13	TRBJ2-7	CASSLGPRGRAHEQYF
TRBV5-6	TRBJ1-1	CASSFSGGGNTEAFF
TRBV4-1	TRBJ2-7	CASSQRGSYEQYF
TRBV9	TRBJ1-1	CASSSYGTEAFF
TRBV5-4	TRBJ2-1	CASSSGTGDDEQFF
TRBV7-2	TRBJ2-7	CASSSGTGRYEQYF